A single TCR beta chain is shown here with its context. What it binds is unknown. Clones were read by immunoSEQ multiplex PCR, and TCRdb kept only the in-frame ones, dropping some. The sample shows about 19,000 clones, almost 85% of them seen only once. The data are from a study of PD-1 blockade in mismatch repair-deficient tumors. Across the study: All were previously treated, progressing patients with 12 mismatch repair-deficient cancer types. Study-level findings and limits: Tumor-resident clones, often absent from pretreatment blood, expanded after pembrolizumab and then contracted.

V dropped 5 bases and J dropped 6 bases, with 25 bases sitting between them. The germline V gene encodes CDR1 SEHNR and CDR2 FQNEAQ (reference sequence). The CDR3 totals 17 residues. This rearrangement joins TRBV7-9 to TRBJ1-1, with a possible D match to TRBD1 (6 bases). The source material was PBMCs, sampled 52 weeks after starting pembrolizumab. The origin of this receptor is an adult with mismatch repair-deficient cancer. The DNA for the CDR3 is TGTGCCAGCAGCGCCCGGACAGCCCTTCTCGAGGGGGCTGAAGCTTTCTTT. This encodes CASSARTALLEGAEAFF.